One T cell receptor (beta chain) is described in this entry. The target of this receptor is not known. The input lacks base qualities; no much larger clone sits a single base away. The record originates from a study of blood T cell repertoires in COVID-19 (dated by TCRdb to the early 2020s). Study-wide context: Samples from collaborators originated in the United States, Italy and Spain and spanned both the acute and convalescent phases of COVID-19. The material from the prospective study consisted of cDNA or gDNA derived from T cells, B-cell-depleted T cells, or PBMCs. Subjects who had been exposed to COVID-19, were actively infected with it, or had recovered from it provided the deeply sampled blood TCRbeta repertoires that made up the dataset. The repertoires were released in a freely available public database meant as a resource for research on the immune response to SARS-CoV-2. The samples were drawn from two sources: the first 160 participants of the ongoing ImmuneRACE study, and 1,000 to 1,500 subjects contributed by 6 global collaborators. A de-identified subject ID, COVID-19 status, age in years and sex were almost always included in the sample metadata. Where available, HLA class I and class II types were obtained from metadata supplied by the sample provider rather than from assay-based typing.

Participants in the prospective study were aged about 18 to 95 years, lived in 24 United States geographic areas, and enrolled through a virtual design. Cohort assignment in the prospective study relied on participant-reported clinical history from a screening survey and a study questionnaire. In the prospective study, mobile phlebotomists collected whole blood, serum and a nasopharyngeal or oropharyngeal swab from each participant. Prospective study participants could optionally give additional blood draws and questionnaires over an approximately two-month period. Prospective study blood samples were shipped either frozen or at room temperature before DNA extraction. TCRbeta CDR3 regions were amplified from genomic DNA by means of the immunoSEQ Assay, a bias-controlled multiplex PCR. The authors processed their data as follows. Within the assay, amplification of reference gene primers was used to estimate how many nucleated cells each sample contained. To quantify the absolute abundance of each unique TCRbeta CDR3 rearrangement, sequence reads were collapsed and filtered. For each sample, productive Simpson clonality was calculated as the square root of Simpson's diversity index over productive rearrangements. TCRdb re-hosts the immuneACCESS table, in-frame sequences only. Its copies lack some clones; in the studies checked, an unresolved V gene accounts for under half of them, and the cause for the rest is not known. V, J and clone size reflect that table, while D and trimming were determined from the DNA. A total of roughly 230,000 clones appear in this sample, about 90% of them only once. 3.5% to 4% of the sample comes from the top ten.

The trim is 0 bases for V and 2 bases for J, with a gap of 14 bases between the germline ends. Looking up the germline V gene yields CDR1 SGHDN and CDR2 FVKESK. The CDR3 spans 17 residues, from the cysteine through the phenylalanine. This entry keeps only the CDR3 DNA: 51 bases, framed from base 1. What the authors observed across the whole study: The quantity of clinical and demographic metadata differed by source and by participant and was supplied without curation.

This clonotype was obtained from a woman between 25 and 40 years old with acute COVID-19. Recombination joined TRBV14 with TRBJ1-3; the D gene identity is not certain. The sample consisted of PBMCs or T cells enriched from blood (not recorded which). The DNA is as follows: TGTGCCAGCAGCCAAGATCTTGTTATAACAGCTGGAAACACCATATATTTT. Its protein product is CASSQDLVITAGNTIYF.